Listed below are T cell receptor beta chains from one sample, sequenced in a study of cytomegalovirus exposure and HLA in healthy donors. Produced via immunoSEQ multiplex PCR; TCRdb's table is partial and in-frame only. The data show some 340,000 clones, with around 90% seen just once and over 1% held by the top ten. Sequencing was done on a sample of PBMCs. The receptors originated from a woman in her 30s in good health and CMV-seropositive. Each CDR3 is given with its conserved first and last residue. D genes are given only for firm matches. The size of a clone is reported for some rows only, either as once, few or many, or as a class for expanded clones.

v_gene: TRBV14
abundance: once
d_gene: .
j_gene: TRBJ2-1
CDR3aa: CASSQDRGSDEQFF
CDR3nt: TGTGCCAGCAGCCAAGACCGCGGGTCCGATGAGCAGTTCTTC

v_gene: TRBV6-1
abundance: .
d_gene: TRBD1
j_gene: TRBJ1-3
CDR3aa: CASSDGTGAGNTIYF
CDR3nt: TGTGCCAGCAGTGACGGGACAGGGGCTGGAAACACCATATATTTT

v_gene: TRBV5-6
abundance: .
d_gene: TRBD2
j_gene: TRBJ2-1
CDR3aa: CAESEWREGRGEQFF
CDR3nt: TGTGCCGAATCGGAGTGGCGGGAGGGCCGAGGCGAGCAGTTCTTC

v_gene: TRBV6-6
abundance: .
d_gene: TRBD2
j_gene: TRBJ2-7
CDR3aa: CASSYPPSSGVYEQYF
CDR3nt: TGTGCCAGCAGTTACCCTCCTTCTAGCGGGGTGTACGAGCAGTACTTC

v_gene: TRBV7-3
abundance: .
d_gene: .
j_gene: TRBJ2-1
CDR3aa: CASRGPNEQFF
CDR3nt: TGTGCCAGCAGGGGTCCCAATGAGCAGTTCTTC

v_gene: TRBV2
abundance: .
d_gene: .
j_gene: TRBJ2-4
CDR3aa: CASSVRGMDIQYF
CDR3nt: TGTGCCAGCAGTGTTCGGGGAATGGACATTCAGTACTTC

v_gene: TRBV9
abundance: once
d_gene: TRBD1
j_gene: TRBJ2-7
CDR3aa: CASSVGTGPYEQYF
CDR3nt: TGTGCCAGCAGCGTCGGGACAGGGCCCTACGAGCAGTACTTC

v_gene: TRBV6-1
abundance: .
d_gene: .
j_gene: TRBJ2-7
CDR3aa: CASSESGVTLYEQYF
CDR3nt: TGTGCCAGCAGTGAATCGGGGGTTACTCTCTACGAGCAGTACTTC

v_gene: TRBV27
abundance: .
d_gene: .
j_gene: TRBJ1-3
CDR3aa: CASSSRGGSGNTIYF
CDR3nt: TGTGCCAGCAGTAGTCGGGGAGGCTCTGGAAACACCATATATTTT

v_gene: TRBV7-2
abundance: .
d_gene: .
j_gene: TRBJ2-1
CDR3aa: CASSWGYEQFF
CDR3nt: TGTGCCAGCAGCTGGGGGTATGAGCAGTTCTTC

v_gene: TRBV28
abundance: .
d_gene: TRBD1
j_gene: TRBJ1-5
CDR3aa: CASRSLDRYDNQPQHF
CDR3nt: TGTGCCAGCCGTTCCTTGGACAGGTACGACAATCAGCCCCAGCATTTT

v_gene: TRBV18
abundance: .
d_gene: TRBD1
j_gene: TRBJ2-7
CDR3aa: CASSNGEQGAYEQYF
CDR3nt: TGTGCCAGCTCAAATGGCGAACAGGGGGCCTACGAGCAGTACTTC

v_gene: TRBV28
abundance: .
d_gene: TRBD1
j_gene: TRBJ2-7
CDR3aa: CASSPNRGSLDYEQYF
CDR3nt: TGTGCCAGCAGTCCAAACAGGGGAAGTTTGGACTACGAGCAGTACTTC

v_gene: TRBV6-1
abundance: few
d_gene: .
j_gene: TRBJ1-5
CDR3aa: CASTDGLNQPQHF
CDR3nt: TGTGCCAGCACGGATGGGCTGAACCAGCCCCAGCATTTT

v_gene: TRBV5-1
abundance: once
d_gene: .
j_gene: TRBJ2-6
CDR3aa: CASSLPTAQGTRSGANVLTF
CDR3nt: TGCGCCAGCAGCTTGCCCACTGCACAGGGTACCCGCTCTGGGGCCAACGTCCTGACTTTC

v_gene: TRBV7-9
abundance: .
d_gene: .
j_gene: TRBJ1-1
CDR3aa: CASTTGITEAFF
CDR3nt: TGTGCCAGCACTACAGGGATTACTGAAGCTTTCTTT

v_gene: TRBV27
abundance: .
d_gene: .
j_gene: TRBJ1-1
CDR3aa: CASSYFGGRNTEAFF
CDR3nt: TGTGCCAGCAGTTATTTCGGGGGGCGCAACACTGAAGCTTTCTTT

v_gene: TRBV7-9
abundance: .
d_gene: .
j_gene: TRBJ1-2
CDR3aa: CASSPPLVGSGGGYTF
CDR3nt: TGTGCCAGCAGCCCTCCCTTGGTAGGCTCGGGAGGAGGCTACACCTTC

v_gene: TRBV28
abundance: .
d_gene: .
j_gene: TRBJ1-4
CDR3aa: CASRSNEKLFF
CDR3nt: TGTGCCAGCAGATCCAATGAAAAACTGTTTTTT

v_gene: TRBV4-3
abundance: .
d_gene: TRBD2
j_gene: TRBJ2-5
CDR3aa: CASSQGVGSTSGTQETQYF
CDR3nt: TGCGCCAGCAGCCAAGGGGTGGGTAGTACTAGCGGGACCCAAGAGACCCAGTACTTC

v_gene: TRBV6-1
abundance: .
d_gene: .
j_gene: TRBJ2-7
CDR3aa: CASSEEWGQGTYEQYF
CDR3nt: TGTGCCAGCAGTGAAGAGTGGGGGCAGGGGACCTACGAGCAGTACTTC

v_gene: TRBV15
abundance: .
d_gene: .
j_gene: TRBJ2-7
CDR3aa: CATSRAPGRASEQYF
CDR3nt: TGTGCCACCAGCAGAGCGCCGGGACGGGCGAGCGAGCAGTACTTC

v_gene: TRBV7-8
abundance: .
d_gene: TRBD2
j_gene: TRBJ2-1
CDR3aa: CASSLGWTSGKPTNSQFF
CDR3nt: TGTGCCAGCAGCTTGGGATGGACTAGCGGGAAGCCTACAAATTCGCAGTTCTTC

v_gene: TRBV6-5
abundance: .
d_gene: TRBD2
j_gene: TRBJ2-7
CDR3aa: CASRPGGSSYEQYF
CDR3nt: TGTGCCAGCAGACCGGGGGGGAGCTCCTACGAGCAGTACTTC

v_gene: TRBV11-2
abundance: .
d_gene: .
j_gene: TRBJ2-7
CDR3aa: CASSFFSGYEQYF
CDR3nt: TGTGCCAGCAGCTTCTTTAGCGGATACGAGCAGTACTTC

v_gene: TRBV7-2
abundance: .
d_gene: TRBD1
j_gene: TRBJ1-2
CDR3aa: CASSGRTGGDYGYTF
CDR3nt: TGTGCCAGCAGCGGTAGGACAGGGGGCGACTATGGCTACACCTTC

v_gene: TRBV12-5
abundance: .
d_gene: .
j_gene: TRBJ2-1
CDR3aa: CASGRDWAGEQFF
CDR3nt: TGTGCTAGTGGCCGCGACTGGGCAGGTGAGCAGTTCTTC

v_gene: TRBV28
abundance: .
d_gene: .
j_gene: TRBJ1-2
CDR3aa: CASSFTDSTYGYTF
CDR3nt: TGTGCCAGCAGTTTCACCGACAGCACCTATGGCTACACCTTC

v_gene: TRBV7-2
abundance: .
d_gene: .
j_gene: TRBJ2-5
CDR3aa: CASSLDYRQETQYF
CDR3nt: TGTGCCAGCAGCTTGGACTACCGACAAGAGACCCAGTACTTC

v_gene: TRBV7-2
abundance: .
d_gene: .
j_gene: TRBJ2-5
CDR3aa: CASSLGSIKYF
CDR3nt: TGTGCCAGCAGCCTGGGGAGCATAAAGTACTTC

v_gene: TRBV6-1
abundance: .
d_gene: .
j_gene: TRBJ2-7
CDR3aa: CASSEAFARVSEQYF
CDR3nt: TGTGCCAGCAGTGAAGCCTTTGCCCGCGTGTCCGAGCAGTACTTC

v_gene: TRBV2
abundance: once
d_gene: TRBD1
j_gene: TRBJ1-1
CDR3aa: CGQQRSQGPGGGTEAFF
CDR3nt: TGTGGCCAGCAGAGGTCACAGGGACCAGGGGGGGGCACTGAAGCTTTCTTT

v_gene: TRBV28
abundance: .
d_gene: TRBD1
j_gene: TRBJ1-4
CDR3aa: CASSYDRAPDEKLFF
CDR3nt: TGTGCCAGCAGCTACGACAGGGCGCCGGATGAAAAACTGTTTTTT

v_gene: TRBV5-1
abundance: .
d_gene: .
j_gene: TRBJ2-3
CDR3aa: CASSPGAWTDTQYF
CDR3nt: TGCGCCAGCAGCCCAGGGGCTTGGACAGATACGCAGTATTTT

v_gene: TRBV7-7
abundance: .
d_gene: .
j_gene: TRBJ2-1
CDR3aa: CASSSGPVDEQFF
CDR3nt: TGTGCCAGCAGCTCAGGCCCTGTAGATGAGCAGTTCTTC

v_gene: TRBV2
abundance: .
d_gene: TRBD2
j_gene: TRBJ2-1
CDR3aa: CASTQAGRDEQFF
CDR3nt: TGTGCCAGCACCCAAGCGGGGCGCGATGAGCAGTTCTTC

v_gene: TRBV6-5
abundance: .
d_gene: .
j_gene: TRBJ1-5
CDR3aa: CASSYAPWDSNQPQHF
CDR3nt: TGTGCCAGCAGCTACGCACCCTGGGACAGCAATCAGCCCCAGCATTTT

v_gene: TRBV28
abundance: .
d_gene: .
j_gene: TRBJ2-3
CDR3aa: CASSLGLDTQYF
CDR3nt: TGTGCCAGCAGTTTGGGTCTAGATACGCAGTATTTT

v_gene: TRBV9
abundance: .
d_gene: .
j_gene: TRBJ2-7
CDR3aa: CASSPQRVATAEQYF
CDR3nt: TGTGCCAGCAGCCCACAGCGGGTGGCTACGGCCGAGCAGTACTTC

v_gene: TRBV5-1
abundance: .
d_gene: .
j_gene: TRBJ1-4
CDR3aa: CASSLDRAQSEKLFF
CDR3nt: TGCGCCAGCAGCTTGGATAGGGCTCAAAGCGAAAAACTGTTTTTT

v_gene: TRBV7-2
abundance: .
d_gene: TRBD2
j_gene: TRBJ2-7
CDR3aa: CASSLELAGGKSYEQYF
CDR3nt: TGTGCCAGCAGCTTAGAACTAGCGGGAGGGAAGTCCTACGAGCAGTACTTC

v_gene: TRBV27
abundance: .
d_gene: .
j_gene: TRBJ2-7
CDR3aa: CASTGSTGAYEQYF
CDR3nt: TGTGCCAGCACCGGATCGACGGGAGCCTACGAGCAGTACTTC

v_gene: TRBV4-3
abundance: .
d_gene: TRBD2
j_gene: TRBJ2-7
CDR3aa: CASSQSGTTGYEQYF
CDR3nt: TGCGCCAGCAGCCAAAGCGGGACGACGGGCTACGAGCAGTACTTC

v_gene: TRBV11-2
abundance: .
d_gene: .
j_gene: TRBJ2-1
CDR3aa: CASSLGGAQYNEQFF
CDR3nt: TGTGCCAGCAGCCTCGGGGGAGCCCAATACAATGAGCAGTTCTTC